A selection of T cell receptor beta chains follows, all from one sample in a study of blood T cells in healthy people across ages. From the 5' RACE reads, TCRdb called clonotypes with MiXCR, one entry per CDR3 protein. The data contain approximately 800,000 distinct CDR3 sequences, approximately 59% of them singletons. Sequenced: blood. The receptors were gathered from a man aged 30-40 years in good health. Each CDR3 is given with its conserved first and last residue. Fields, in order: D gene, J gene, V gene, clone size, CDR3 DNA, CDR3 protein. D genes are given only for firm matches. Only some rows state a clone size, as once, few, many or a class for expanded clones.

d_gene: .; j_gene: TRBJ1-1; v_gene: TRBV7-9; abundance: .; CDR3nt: TGTGCCAGCAGCTTTCAGGGGACTTCAAACACTGAAGCTTTCTTT; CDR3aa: CASSFQGTSNTEAFF
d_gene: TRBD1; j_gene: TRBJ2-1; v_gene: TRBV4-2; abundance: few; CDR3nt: TGTGCCAGCAGCCAAGGAGAGGGGGCCAGGAATGAGCAGTTCTTC; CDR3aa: CASSQGEGARNEQFF
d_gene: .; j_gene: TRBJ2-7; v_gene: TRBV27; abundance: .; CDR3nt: TGTGCCAGCCGGGACTTTAGTAACGAGCAGTACTTC; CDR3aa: CASRDFSNEQYF
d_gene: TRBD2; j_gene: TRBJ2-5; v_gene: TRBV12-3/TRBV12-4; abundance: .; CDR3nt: TGTGCCGGCAGTTTAGGGCGGGAGCTCCAAGAGACCCAGTACTTC; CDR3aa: CAGSLGRELQETQYF
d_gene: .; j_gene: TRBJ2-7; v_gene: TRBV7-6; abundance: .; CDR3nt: TGTGCCAGCAGCGCCCGGGACGGACCTACCTACGAGCAGTACTTC; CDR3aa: CASSARDGPTYEQYF
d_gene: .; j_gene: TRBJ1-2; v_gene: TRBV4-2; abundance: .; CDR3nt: TGTGCCAGCAGCAAACCCGGCGGGGGGGCCTATGGCTACACCTTC; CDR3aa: CASSKPGGGAYGYTF
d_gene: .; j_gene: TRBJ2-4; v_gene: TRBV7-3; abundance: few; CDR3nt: TGTGCCAGCAGCCCCGGAACTGGGTACCAGCAGTACTTC; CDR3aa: CASSPGTGYQQYF
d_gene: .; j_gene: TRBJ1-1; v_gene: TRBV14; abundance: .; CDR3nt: TGTGCCAGCGGACAGCTTCTGAACACTGAAGCTTTCTTT; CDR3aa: CASGQLLNTEAFF
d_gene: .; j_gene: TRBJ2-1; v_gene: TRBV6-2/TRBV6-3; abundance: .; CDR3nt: TGTGCCAGCAGTTACGACGGTAGCCTACACAATGAGCAGTTCTTC; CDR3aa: CASSYDGSLHNEQFF
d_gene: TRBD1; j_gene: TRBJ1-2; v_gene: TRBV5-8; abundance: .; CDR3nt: TGTGCCAGCAGCGAGATTCACAGGGGGCTTGGCTACACCTTC; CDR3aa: CASSEIHRGLGYTF
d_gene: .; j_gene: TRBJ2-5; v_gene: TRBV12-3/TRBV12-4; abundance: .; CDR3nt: TGTGCCAGCAGTTTTATGCCGACTAGTCGAGAGACCCAGTACTTC; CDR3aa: CASSFMPTSRETQYF
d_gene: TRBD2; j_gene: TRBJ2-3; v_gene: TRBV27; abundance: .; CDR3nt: TGTGCCAGCAGTTTATGGATAGCGGGGGGTCGCACAGATACGCAGTATTTT; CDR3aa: CASSLWIAGGRTDTQYF
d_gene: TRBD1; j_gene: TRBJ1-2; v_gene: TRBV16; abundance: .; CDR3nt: TGTGCCAGCAGCCTGAGGGGACAGGGCTATGGCTACACCTTC; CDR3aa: CASSLRGQGYGYTF
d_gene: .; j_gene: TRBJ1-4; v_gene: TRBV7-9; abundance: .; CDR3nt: TGTGCCAGCACTCCTACATTGGATATTAATGAAAAACTGTTTTTT; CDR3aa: CASTPTLDINEKLFF
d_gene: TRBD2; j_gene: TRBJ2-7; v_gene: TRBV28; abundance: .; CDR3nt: TGTGCCAGCAGGATGCCCGGGGGGACCTACGAGCAGTACTTC; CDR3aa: CASRMPGGTYEQYF
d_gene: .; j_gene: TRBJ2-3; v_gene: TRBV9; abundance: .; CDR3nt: TGTGCCAGCAGCGTCGTGGCCAGGGGCACAGATACGCAGTATTTT; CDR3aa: CASSVVARGTDTQYF
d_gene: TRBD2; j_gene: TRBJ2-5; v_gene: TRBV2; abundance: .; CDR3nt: TGTGCCAGCAGAGCCGGGACTACGTCCCAAGAGACCCAGTACTTC; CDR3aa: CASRAGTTSQETQYF
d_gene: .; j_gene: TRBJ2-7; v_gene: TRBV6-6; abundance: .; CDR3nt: TGTGCCAGCAGTCATTTACATGCGGGGAACGAGCAGTACTTC; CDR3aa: CASSHLHAGNEQYF
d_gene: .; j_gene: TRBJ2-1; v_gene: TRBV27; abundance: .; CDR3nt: TGTGCCAGCAGTGGCACGTACCAAGAGACCCAGTTCTTC; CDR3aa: CASSGTYQETQFF
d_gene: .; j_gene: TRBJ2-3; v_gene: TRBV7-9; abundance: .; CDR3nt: TGTGCCAGCAGCGCTTGGACCGCTGGCACAGATACGCAGTATTTT; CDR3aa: CASSAWTAGTDTQYF
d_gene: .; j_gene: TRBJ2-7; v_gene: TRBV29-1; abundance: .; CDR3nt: TGCAGCGTCCTATGGGGACGCGAGCGGTACTTC; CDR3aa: CSVLWGRERYF
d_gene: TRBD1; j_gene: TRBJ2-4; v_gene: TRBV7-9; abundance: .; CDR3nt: TGTGCCAGCAGCTTAGCGGGTATGGACAGGCGTGGGATAGCCAAAAACATTCAGTACTTC; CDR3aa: CASSLAGMDRRGIAKNIQYF
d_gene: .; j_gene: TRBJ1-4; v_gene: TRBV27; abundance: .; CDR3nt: TGTGCCAGCAGGGGGGGAGGGGCCCAGGGTGAAAAACTGTTTTTT; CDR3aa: CASRGGGAQGEKLFF
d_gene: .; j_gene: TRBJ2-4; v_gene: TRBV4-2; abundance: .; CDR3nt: TGTGCCAGCAGCCAAGCGGGCAGGGGGGGCAAAAACATTCAGTACTTC; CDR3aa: CASSQAGRGGKNIQYF
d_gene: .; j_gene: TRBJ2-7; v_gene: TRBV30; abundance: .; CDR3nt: TGTGCCTGGGGAGGAGACAGCTCCTACGAGCAGTACTTC; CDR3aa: CAWGGDSSYEQYF
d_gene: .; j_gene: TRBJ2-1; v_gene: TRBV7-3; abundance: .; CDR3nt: TGTGCCAGCAGCCCCACAGTATTCAATGAGCAGTTCTTC; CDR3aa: CASSPTVFNEQFF
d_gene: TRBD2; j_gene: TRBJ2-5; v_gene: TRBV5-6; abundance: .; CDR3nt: TGTGCCAGCAGCTTGGTGTCTATTCTAGCGGGGGACGAGACCCAGTACTTC; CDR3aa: CASSLVSILAGDETQYF